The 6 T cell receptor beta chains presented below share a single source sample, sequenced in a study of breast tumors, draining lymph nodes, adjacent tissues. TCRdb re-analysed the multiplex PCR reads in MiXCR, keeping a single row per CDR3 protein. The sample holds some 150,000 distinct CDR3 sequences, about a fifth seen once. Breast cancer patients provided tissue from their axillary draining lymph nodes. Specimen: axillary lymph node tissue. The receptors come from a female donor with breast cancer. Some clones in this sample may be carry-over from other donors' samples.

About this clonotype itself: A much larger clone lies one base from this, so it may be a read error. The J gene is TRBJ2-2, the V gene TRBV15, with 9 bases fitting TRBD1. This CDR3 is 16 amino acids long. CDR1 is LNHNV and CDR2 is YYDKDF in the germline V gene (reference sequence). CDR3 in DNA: TGTGCCACCAGCAGAGCGGGACAGGGTCGAGCCGGGGAGCTGTCTTTT. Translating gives CATSRAGQGRAGELSF. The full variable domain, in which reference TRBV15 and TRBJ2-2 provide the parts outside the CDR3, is DAMVIQNPRYQVTQFGKPVTLSCSQTLNHNVMYWYQQKSSQAPKLLFHYYDKDFNNEADTPDNFQSRRPNTSFCFLDIRSPGLGDTAMYLCATSRAGQGRAGELSFGEGSRLTVL.

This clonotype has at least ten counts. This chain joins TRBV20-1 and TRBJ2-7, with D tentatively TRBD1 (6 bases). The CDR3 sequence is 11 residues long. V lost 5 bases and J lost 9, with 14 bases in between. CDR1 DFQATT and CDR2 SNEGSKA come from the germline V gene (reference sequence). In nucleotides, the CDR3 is TGCAGTGCTTCATTACAGGGCGCGCAGTACTTC. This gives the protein CSASLQGAQYF.

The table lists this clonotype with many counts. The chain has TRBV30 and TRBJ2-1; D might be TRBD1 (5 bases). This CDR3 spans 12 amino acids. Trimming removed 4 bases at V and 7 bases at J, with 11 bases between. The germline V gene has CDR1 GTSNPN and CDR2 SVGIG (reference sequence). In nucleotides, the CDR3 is TGTGCCTGGACCCCCTCAGGGAATGAGCAGTTCTTC. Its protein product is CAWTPSGNEQFF.

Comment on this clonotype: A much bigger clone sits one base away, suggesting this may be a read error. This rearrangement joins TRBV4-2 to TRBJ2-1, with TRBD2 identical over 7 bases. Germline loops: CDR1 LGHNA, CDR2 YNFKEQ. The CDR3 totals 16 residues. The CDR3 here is CASSQESGNSYDEQFF. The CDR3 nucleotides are TGTGCCAGCAGCCAAGAAAGCGGGAACAGCTACGATGAGCAGTTCTTC.

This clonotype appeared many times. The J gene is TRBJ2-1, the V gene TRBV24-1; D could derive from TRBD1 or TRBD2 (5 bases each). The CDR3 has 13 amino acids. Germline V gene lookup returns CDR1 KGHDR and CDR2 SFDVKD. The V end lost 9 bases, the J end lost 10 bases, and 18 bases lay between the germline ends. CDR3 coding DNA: TGTGCCACCGTGGGGCGGGCGGATACAGAGCAGTTCTTC. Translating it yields CATVGRADTEQFF.

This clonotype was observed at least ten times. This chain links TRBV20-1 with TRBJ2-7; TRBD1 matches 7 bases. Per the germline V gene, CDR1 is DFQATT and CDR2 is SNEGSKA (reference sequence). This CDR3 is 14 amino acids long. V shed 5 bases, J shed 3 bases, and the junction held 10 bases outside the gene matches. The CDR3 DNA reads TGCAGTGCTCTGTCCGGGACAGTCAACTACGAGCAGTACTTC. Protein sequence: CSALSGTVNYEQYF.